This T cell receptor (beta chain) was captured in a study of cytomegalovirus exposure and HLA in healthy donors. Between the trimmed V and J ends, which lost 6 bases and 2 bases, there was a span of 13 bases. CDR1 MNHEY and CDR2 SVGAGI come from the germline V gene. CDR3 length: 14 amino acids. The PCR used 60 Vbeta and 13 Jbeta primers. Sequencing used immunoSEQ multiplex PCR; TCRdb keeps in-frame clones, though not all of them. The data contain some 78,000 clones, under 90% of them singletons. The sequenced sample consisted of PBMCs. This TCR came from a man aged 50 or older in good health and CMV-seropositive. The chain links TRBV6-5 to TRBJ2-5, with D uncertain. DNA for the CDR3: TGTGCCAGCAGAAAGCTCCGAGATCAAGAGACCCAGTACTTC. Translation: CASRKLRDQETQYF.